The rows below give T cell receptor beta chains drawn from one sample of a study of identical twins. TCRdb redid the calling of the 5' RACE reads with MiXCR, one entry per CDR3 protein. This table has 420,000 or so distinct CDR3 sequences, around 18% appearing once. The sample comprised naive T cells sorted from blood. These TCRs come from a man aged 50 or older in good health. The CDR3 runs from the conserved cysteine through the conserved F or W. The D gene is left open where the match is weak. Only part of the rows carry a size: once, few, many, or a class if the clone is expanded.

CDR3 DNA	CDR3 protein	V gene	J gene	D gene	clone size
TGCAGTGCTTCCCGGACTAGCGGGAGCACAGATACGCAGTATTTT	CSASRTSGSTDTQYF	TRBV20-1	TRBJ2-3	TRBD2	few
TGTGCCAGCAGTTTAAAGCTAGCTGTCACAGATACGCAGTATTTT	CASSLKLAVTDTQYF	TRBV27	TRBJ2-3	.	few
TGTGCCAGCAGTGAATATTCAGAGGCGGCCGAGCAGTTCTTC	CASSEYSEAAEQFF	TRBV25-1	TRBJ2-1	.	.
TGTGCCAGCAGCGCTGACTGGTTGGCTTTGGAGACCCAGTACTTC	CASSADWLALETQYF	TRBV11-2	TRBJ2-5	.	.
TGTGCCAGTGCAGGGGTAAGCAATCAGCCCCAGCATTTT	CASAGVSNQPQHF	TRBV19	TRBJ1-5	.	.
TGTGCCAGCAGCCCCCATCGCGTAGGGACCCCGGGTGAGCAGTACTTC	CASSPHRVGTPGEQYF	TRBV7-2	TRBJ2-7	.	few
TGTGCCAGCAGTCCTACACCCAGGGTGGGAGCTTTCTTT	CASSPTPRVGAFF	TRBV27	TRBJ1-1	.	few
TGTGCCAGCGGGGCTAGCGCTAATTACAATGAGCAGTTCTTC	CASGASANYNEQFF	TRBV12-3/TRBV12-4	TRBJ2-1	.	once
TGTGCCAGCAGCTTTCAGGGGACAACTAATGAAAAACTGTTTTTT	CASSFQGTTNEKLFF	TRBV7-9	TRBJ1-4	.	.
TGTGCCAGCTCCCCCACGGCAGGGACTAGCTGGGAGACCCAGTACTTC	CASSPTAGTSWETQYF	TRBV6-1	TRBJ2-5	TRBD2	.
TGTGCCAGCTCACCATCCGGTGCTAGCGGGAGGGTTGAGCAGTTCTTC	CASSPSGASGRVEQFF	TRBV18	TRBJ2-1	TRBD2	.
TGTGCCAGTAGTACCGCGACCACTTATGGCTACACCTTC	CASSTATTYGYTF	TRBV19	TRBJ1-2	.	.
TGTGCCATCAGTGAGTCGTTAAGAATGAACACTGAAGCTTTCTTT	CAISESLRMNTEAFF	TRBV10-3	TRBJ1-1	.	.
TGCGCCAGCTCCGCGGACAGTTATAATTCACCCCTCCACTTT	CASSADSYNSPLHF	TRBV5-1	TRBJ1-6	.	few
TGTGCCAGCAGTCAAGAGAAGTACGGGACACCCGGGCCAGATACGCAGTATTTT	CASSQEKYGTPGPDTQYF	TRBV6-2/TRBV6-3	TRBJ2-3	.	.
TGTGCCAGCAGTCCGGACACGGGAACCTACGAGCAGTACTTC	CASSPDTGTYEQYF	TRBV25-1	TRBJ2-7	.	few
TGTGCCAGCAGCTTTTATGTTGATACGCAGTATTTT	CASSFYVDTQYF	TRBV7-2	TRBJ2-3	.	many
TGCAGTGCTATGTCCCCTGGGAATACGCAGTATTTT	CSAMSPGNTQYF	TRBV20-1	TRBJ2-3	.	many
TGTGCCATCAGTGACTCCGGCCGCACCGGGGAGCTGTTTTTT	CAISDSGRTGELFF	TRBV10-3	TRBJ2-2	.	many
TGCGCCAGCAGTCAATCGAGGGCGGGGACCGGCCCATACGAGCAGTACTTC	CASSQSRAGTGPYEQYF	TRBV23-1	TRBJ2-7	.	.
TGTGCCAGCGCGGGACTAGCGGGGGCCTACAATGAGCAGTTCTTC	CASAGLAGAYNEQFF	TRBV6-1	TRBJ2-1	TRBD2	.
TGTGCCAGCAGCCAACCTCGGAACCGGGACAGGGGTCCCGATCCTTCCTACAATGAGCAGTTCTTC	CASSQPRNRDRGPDPSYNEQFF	TRBV4-2	TRBJ2-1	TRBD1	many
TGTGCCAGCAGTCGACTAGCGGGGAAGACAGATACGCAGTATTTT	CASSRLAGKTDTQYF	TRBV27	TRBJ2-3	TRBD2	few
TGTGCCAGCAGCCCCGGGGCAGGGGGGACCGGGGAGCTGTTTTTT	CASSPGAGGTGELFF	TRBV7-6	TRBJ2-2	.	.